A selection of T cell receptor beta chains follows, all from one sample in a study of T cell repertoires in cytomegalovirus infection. For these receptors, no antigen is known. MiXCR, run by TCRdb on the reads, gives a single entry per CDR3 protein. Of about 770,000 distinct CDR3 sequences listed, about 27% are singletons. The sequencing here drew on cultured CD8+ T cells from PBMCs, taken from culture after CMV antigen stimulation. These receptors were collected from a human donor in good health (CMV status not recorded). Some clones in this sample may be carry-over from other donors' samples. Both conserved end residues are part of each CDR3. D genes are given only for firm matches. Some rows mark clone size as missing; the rest say once, few, many or name a class of expanded clone.

d_gene: .
v_gene: TRBV27
j_gene: TRBJ2-1
abundance: .
CDR3nt: TGTGCCAGCAGGCCGGCCTACGCCGATGAGCAGTTCTTC
CDR3aa: CASRPAYADEQFF

d_gene: TRBD1
v_gene: TRBV5-1
j_gene: TRBJ2-5
abundance: few
CDR3nt: TGCGCCAGCTGGCGAGGACAGGCAACGGAGACCCAGTACTTC
CDR3aa: CASWRGQATETQYF

d_gene: .
v_gene: TRBV11-2
j_gene: TRBJ1-5
abundance: few
CDR3nt: TGTGCCAGCAGCCACTCCGCGGACACAGATCAGCCCCAGCATTTT
CDR3aa: CASSHSADTDQPQHF

d_gene: .
v_gene: TRBV5-6
j_gene: TRBJ2-2
abundance: .
CDR3nt: TGTGCCAGCAGCTTAAGTTGGGCCGGGGAGCTGTTTTTT
CDR3aa: CASSLSWAGELFF

d_gene: TRBD1
v_gene: TRBV18
j_gene: TRBJ2-1
abundance: .
CDR3nt: TGTGCCAGCTCACCCTGGACAGGGGAATACAATGAGCAGTTCTTC
CDR3aa: CASSPWTGEYNEQFF

d_gene: .
v_gene: TRBV7-7
j_gene: TRBJ2-1
abundance: many
CDR3nt: TGTGCTAGCAGCCCCGAGGTGCGTACTGCCTACAATGAGCAGTTCTTC
CDR3aa: CASSPEVRTAYNEQFF

d_gene: .
v_gene: TRBV7-3
j_gene: TRBJ2-2
abundance: once
CDR3nt: TGTGCCAGCAGCTTATTGGGCGGGGATTACACCGGGGAGCTGTTTTTT
CDR3aa: CASSLLGGDYTGELFF

d_gene: TRBD2
v_gene: TRBV6-5
j_gene: TRBJ2-7
abundance: .
CDR3nt: TGTGCCAGCAGTTACTCGGCTAGCGGGGTCCTCTCCATCTACGAGCAGTACTTC
CDR3aa: CASSYSASGVLSIYEQYF

d_gene: .
v_gene: TRBV5-4
j_gene: TRBJ2-4
abundance: few
CDR3nt: TGTGCCAGCAGCCCCCGGTACGATGGGGTAGCCAAAAACATTCAGTACTTC
CDR3aa: CASSPRYDGVAKNIQYF

d_gene: .
v_gene: TRBV12-3/TRBV12-4
j_gene: TRBJ2-1
abundance: few
CDR3nt: TGTGCCAGCAGTTTAGGGAAATCGAATGAGCAGTTCTTC
CDR3aa: CASSLGKSNEQFF

d_gene: .
v_gene: TRBV4-2
j_gene: TRBJ1-5
abundance: many
CDR3nt: TGTGCCAGCAGCCAAGCACAGGATACGGGTCAGCCCCAGCATTTT
CDR3aa: CASSQAQDTGQPQHF

d_gene: .
v_gene: TRBV11-2
j_gene: TRBJ2-5
abundance: .
CDR3nt: TGTGCCAGCAGCTTATATGGCGGACAGAGAGAGACCCAGTACTTC
CDR3aa: CASSLYGGQRETQYF

d_gene: .
v_gene: TRBV7-9
j_gene: TRBJ2-7
abundance: .
CDR3nt: TGTGCCAGCAGCTTGGGCACCTTCTACTACGAGCAGTACTTC
CDR3aa: CASSLGTFYYEQYF

d_gene: TRBD1
v_gene: TRBV11-3
j_gene: TRBJ1-1
abundance: few
CDR3nt: TGTGCCAGCAGCCCCCGACAGGGGTACACTGAAGCTTTCTTT
CDR3aa: CASSPRQGYTEAFF

d_gene: TRBD2
v_gene: TRBV5-4
j_gene: TRBJ2-5
abundance: few
CDR3nt: TGTGCCAGCAGCGGCGGACTAGCGGCCAATGGTGAGACCCAGTACTTC
CDR3aa: CASSGGLAANGETQYF

d_gene: TRBD2
v_gene: TRBV6-2/TRBV6-3
j_gene: TRBJ2-3
abundance: few
CDR3nt: TGTGCCAGCGCCGGTGAAGCGGGGGGCTACACAGATACGCAGTATTTT
CDR3aa: CASAGEAGGYTDTQYF